This T cell receptor (beta chain) stems from a study of T cells after yellow fever vaccination (dated by TCRdb to 2018 to 2020). In the study overall: Libraries from fractions with low cell numbers were prepared with the SMART-Seq v4 Ultra Low Input RNA kit. To follow T-cell clones before and after primary and booster YFV17D yellow fever vaccination, bulk TCR alpha and beta repertoires were sequenced over time. Two healthy male donors made up the cohort, one aged 18 to 29 years and the other aged 30 to 39 years. Bulk PBMC replicates and cell subsets were isolated from blood drawn at multiple timepoints before and after both primary and secondary immunization. What the research found in general, with its limitations: Computational filtering was needed because FACS-sorted repertoires could contain abundant contaminating clonotypes from the bulk population. Only a couple of donors were included in the study, so the extent to which the findings can be generalized is limited. A small fraction of clonotypes showed up in both the CD4 and CD8 compartments, probably as a result of convergent recombination. Compared with the primary T-cell response, the secondary T-cell response was weaker but faster, peaking on day 5 rather than day 15. After the booster, most of the clones that had expanded following primary vaccination were detected again (just under 97% of CD4 and around 90% of CD8), which suggests that memory was broadly maintained.

The treatment or condition tag for this specimen amounts to: live attenuated yellow fever vaccine strain. PBMCs were isolated from peripheral blood using a standard Ficoll-Paque protocol. CD4 and CD8 T-cell fractions were isolated with Dynabeads CD4 and CD8 positive selection kits. RNA was extracted with TriZol from bulk PBMCs, CD4 and CD8 fractions, and dextramer-positive and dextramer-negative fractions. The CDR3 contains 15 residues, cysteine and phenylalanine counted. The kept DNA is CDR3 alone, 45 bases in frame from the first base. CDR1 SGHDT and CDR2 YYEEEE are derived from the germline V gene. Trimming takes 4 bases from V and 7 bases from J, and the germline ends sit 17 bases apart. Ten or more counts support this clonotype. It has no known antigen specificity. Per-base quality was not reported, and no clone a single base away is much larger than it. Sequencing took place on an Illumina NovaSeq 6000. TCR cDNA was synthesized by 5'RACE template switching, through which a universal primer site and unique molecular identifiers were introduced. cDNA synthesis was primed from both the TCR alpha and TCR beta constant segments. Libraries were amplified in two PCR steps, with sample barcodes and sequencing adapters added in the second step. Libraries were sequenced on Illumina HiSeq 2500 (2x100 bp) or NovaSeq (2x150 bp). Under the source paper's analysis protocol: Demultiplexing of reads and collapsing into UMI consensus sequences were performed with MIGEC, and V(D)J alignment was carried out with MiXCR. Vaccine-responding clonotypes were identified with edgeR using replicate PBMC samples, with FDR below 0.01 and a log2 fold change above 5 up to day 15 being required. Bulk clonotypes were assigned CD4 or CD8 identity according to which sequenced CD4 or CD8 repertoire held them at higher abundance. TCRdb reanalyzed the raw reads on its own, using fastp at Q25 for trimming and MiXCR for clone calling, and kept in-frame beta chains. Merged by CDR3 protein, the rows form single entries marked with the most common genes and DNA. TCRdb, not the authors, supplied the V and J calls. This sample lists about 300,000 distinct CDR3 sequences; under 9% were detected once. The top ten hold approximately 3.5% of the sample.

The receptor was isolated from a man aged 18 to 35 who received the YFV17D yellow fever vaccine. The sample in question was CD4+ T cells sorted from PBMCs, obtained 5 days after the yellow fever booster vaccination. Rearrangement joined TRBV5-6 to TRBJ1-4; TRBD1 is a weak D gene call, 6 bases matching. The nucleotide sequence is given as TGTGCCAGCAGCCCGGCAGGGGTTGTCGGTGAAAAACTGTTTTTT. This sequence encodes CASSPAGVVGEKLFF.